Given below is one TCR beta chain in context. The record originates from a study of blood T cell repertoires in COVID-19. As for the study in general: Samples representing acute and convalescent COVID-19 were sourced from the United States, Italy and Spain.

From germline, CDR1 is KGHSH and CDR2 LQKENI. V shed 3 bases and J shed 6 bases, with 12 bases lying between them. This CDR3 is built from 13 residues. In the source study's methods: Amplification of reference gene primers provided the estimated nucleated cell counts. Some clones are missing from TCRdb's copy, which holds only in-frame ones; the method was immunoSEQ multiplex PCR. V, J and clone size are those of that table, while D and trimming were read from the DNA. The sample lists about 320,000 clones, more than 70% occurring once. Sample: peripheral blood. The chain has TRBV18 and TRBJ2-7, with D unresolved. This TCR was recovered from a woman aged 50 to 60 with acute or convalescent COVID-19. DNA of the CDR3: TGTGCCAGCTCACCCGTCCAGATTTTCGAGCAGTACTTC. Protein product: CASSPVQIFEQYF.